The source of this T cell receptor beta chain is a study of T cell responses to AZD1222 COVID-19 vaccine. About the research overall: Pooling of second doses given at about 4 or about 12 weeks was done. Study-level points and caveats: Seropositive status at baseline applied to only five to seven AZD1222 recipients. Two AZD1222 doses significantly raised spike-specific TCR breadth and depth over controls.

Only in-frame clones appear in the TCRdb table, and some are missing; sequencing was by immunoSEQ multiplex PCR. The table includes some 120,000 clones, around 92% detected once. This clone came up once. Its antigen is not known. In germline, CDR1 is SQVTM, CDR2 ANQGSEA. V was clipped by 7 bases and J by 6 bases; unmatched bases: 12. CDR3 length: 14 residues. The genes are TRBV29-1 and TRBJ2-3, with 8 positions matching TRBD1. This TCR was sampled from an adult in good health. The source was peripheral blood, collected on day 0 of AZD1222 vaccination. The CDR3 nucleotides are TGCAGCGGTCGACAGGGGTCCCTCTGGGATACGCAGTATTTT. This gives the protein CSGRQGSLWDTQYF.